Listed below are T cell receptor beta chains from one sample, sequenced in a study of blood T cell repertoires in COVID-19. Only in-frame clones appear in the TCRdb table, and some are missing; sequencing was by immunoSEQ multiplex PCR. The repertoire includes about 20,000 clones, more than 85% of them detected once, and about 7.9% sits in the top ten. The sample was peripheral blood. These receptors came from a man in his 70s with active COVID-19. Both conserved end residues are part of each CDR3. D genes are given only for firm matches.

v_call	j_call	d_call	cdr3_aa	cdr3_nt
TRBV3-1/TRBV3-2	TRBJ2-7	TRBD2	CASSLLAGGSYEQYF	TGTGCCAGCAGCTTACTAGCGGGAGGATCCTACGAGCAGTACTTC
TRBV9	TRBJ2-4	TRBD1	CASSHRDRGVFGAKNIQYF	TGTGCCAGCAGCCACCGGGACAGGGGGGTTTTTGGGGCCAAAAACATTCAGTACTTC
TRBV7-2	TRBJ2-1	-	CASSLGGMNEQFF	TGTGCCAGCAGCTTAGGGGGCATGAATGAGCAGTTCTTC
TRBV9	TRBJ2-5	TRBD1	CASSARQGWETQYF	TGTGCCAGCAGCGCCAGACAGGGTTGGGAGACCCAGTACTTC
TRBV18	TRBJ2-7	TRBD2	CASSPPGLAALREYF	TGTGCCAGCTCACCACCGGGACTAGCGGCCCTAAGGGAGTACTTC
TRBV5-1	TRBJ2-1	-	CASSSTGINNEQFF	TGCGCCAGCAGCTCCACAGGGATCAACAATGAGCAGTTCTTC
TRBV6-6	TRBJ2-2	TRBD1	CASSSYQGASGELFF	TGTGCCAGCAGTTCATACCAGGGGGCATCCGGGGAGCTGTTTTTT
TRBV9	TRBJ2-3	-	CASSVAESTRTDTQYF	TGTGCCAGCAGCGTAGCGGAGAGCACCCGCACAGATACGCAGTATTTT
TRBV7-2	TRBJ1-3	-	CASSLWSAGNTIYF	TGTGCCAGCAGCTTGTGGTCGGCTGGAAACACCATATATTTT
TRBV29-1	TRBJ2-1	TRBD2	CSVVWPSGGDRAYNEQFF	TGCAGCGTTGTCTGGCCGAGCGGGGGAGACCGGGCCTACAATGAGCAGTTCTTC
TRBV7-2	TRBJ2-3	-	CASSPHILSTDTQYF	TGTGCCAGCAGCCCCCACATCCTTAGCACAGATACGCAGTATTTT
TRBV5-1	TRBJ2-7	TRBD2	CASSYLLAGVYEQYF	TGCGCCAGCAGCTACCTCCTAGCGGGGGTCTACGAGCAGTACTTC
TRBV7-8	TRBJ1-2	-	CASSPGSGYGYTF	TGTGCCAGCAGCCCCGGTTCTGGCTATGGCTACACCTTC
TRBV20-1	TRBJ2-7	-	CSAAHSYEQYF	TGCAGTGCAGCTCACTCCTACGAGCAGTACTTC
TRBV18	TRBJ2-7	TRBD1	CASSPQQGSPYEQYF	TGTGCCAGCTCACCCCAACAGGGGTCGCCGTACGAGCAGTACTTC
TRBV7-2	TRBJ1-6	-	CASSLATGQDSPLHF	TGTGCCAGCAGCTTAGCGACAGGCCAGGATTCACCCCTCCACTTT
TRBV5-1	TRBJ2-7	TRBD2	CASSLVSGGGADEQYF	TGCGCCAGCAGCTTAGTATCGGGCGGGGGGGCCGACGAGCAGTACTTC
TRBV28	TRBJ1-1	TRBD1	CASRRTGTGNTEAFF	TGTGCCAGCAGACGGACCGGGACAGGGAACACTGAAGCTTTCTTT
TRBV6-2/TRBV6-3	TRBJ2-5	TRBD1	CASSYSRGRVEETQYF	TGTGCCAGCAGTTACTCAAGGGGGCGGGTGGAAGAGACCCAGTACTTC
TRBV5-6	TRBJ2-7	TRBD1	CASSLWGQGAGEQYF	TGTGCCAGCAGCTTGTGGGGACAGGGGGCTGGCGAGCAGTACTTC
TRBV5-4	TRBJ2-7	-	CASSLLDEQYF	TGTGCCAGCAGCTTGTTAGACGAGCAGTACTTC
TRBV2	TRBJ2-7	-	CASLTGRSSYEQYF	TGTGCCAGCCTGACGGGGAGGAGCTCCTACGAGCAGTACTTC
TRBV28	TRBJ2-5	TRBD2	CASSSPGLAGGGETQYF	TGTGCCAGCAGTTCTCCGGGACTAGCGGGGGGCGGAGAGACCCAGTACTTC
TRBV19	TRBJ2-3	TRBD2	CASSIDLLAGVDTQYF	TGTGCCAGTAGTATAGATCTCCTAGCGGGAGTGGATACGCAGTATTTT
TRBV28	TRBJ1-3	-	CASSLGARGNTIYF	TGTGCCAGCAGTTTAGGGGCCAGAGGAAACACCATATATTTT
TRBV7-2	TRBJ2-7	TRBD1	CASSFDRVGTYEQYF	TGTGCCAGCAGCTTCGACAGGGTGGGAACCTACGAGCAGTACTTC
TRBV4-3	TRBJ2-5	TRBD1	CASSLRGRETQYF	TGCGCCAGCAGCCTCAGGGGGCGAGAGACCCAGTACTTC